This is a list of T cell receptor beta chains from one sample in a study of blood T cells in healthy people across ages. One entry per CDR3 protein, called by TCRdb with MiXCR from the 5' RACE reads. The repertoire consists of about 1,500,000 distinct CDR3 sequences, with 42% occurring once and the leading ten covering roughly 7.9%. Sequencing used blood. The source is a woman aged 18-29 years in good health. The conserved cysteine and the conserved F or W are not part of the CDR3 here. Fields, in order: V gene, CDR3 protein.

TRBV7-9 | ASSAGHLPHETQY
TRBV20-1 | SARRLGPSSYEQY
TRBV10-3 | AISTGQGITGELF
TRBV20-1 | SAKGRTSGYGEQY
TRBV12-3/TRBV12-4 | ASSLLLGGTDTQY
TRBV20-1 | SAPARGIYGYT
TRBV20-1 | SAREGGLPNYGYT
TRBV4-1 | ASSQYTGLARPDTQY
TRBV24-1 | ATSDPNDRDRAGGNEQY
TRBV28 | ASSARLAGLTDTQY
TRBV2 | ASTHRTGIGGNQPQH
TRBV6-1 | ASNPGFNQPQH
TRBV29-1 | SVRDRGRGNTEAF
TRBV6-1 | ASRANEQF
TRBV7-9 | ASTFPLDTRAGYT
TRBV7-9 | SQRHGDTQY
TRBV27 | ASTPIPSSAGEQF
TRBV20-1 | SARGGGTGELF